Listed here are 17 T cell receptor beta chains from one sample, sequenced in a study of CD8 T cell repertoires and HIV-1 epitope variants. These receptors have no identified antigens. Assay: immunoSEQ multiplex PCR; the TCRdb copy retains only in-frame clones and omits some. The sample records 5,000 to 6,500 clones, about 67% being singletons. Specimen: cultured CD8+ T cells derived from PBMCs. These receptors were obtained from a male donor with HIV.

The gene calls are TRBV4-3 and TRBJ2-7; 9 nucleotides align to TRBD2. Germline CDR1 is LGHNA and CDR2 is YSLEER. The CDR3 extends over 15 amino acids. Trimming took 3 bases from V and 7 from J; bases not matched to a gene: 10. The CDR3 loop reads CASSQASGVLGEQYF. CDR3 DNA sequence: TGCGCCAGCAGCCAGGCTAGCGGGGTGCTAGGGGAGCAGTACTTC.

This clone has just a few counts. CDR3 DNA sequence: TGTGCCAGCAGCTTAGACAGAGGCTACGAGCAGTACTTC. It specifies CASSLDRGYEQYF. The rearrangement uses TRBV7-9 and TRBJ2-7; D unclear. This CDR3 spans 13 amino acids. The germline CDR1 and CDR2 sequences are SEHNR and FQNEAQ (reference sequence). Trimming removed 1 base at V and 3 bases at J, with 7 bases between.

The chain uses TRBV6-1 and TRBJ2-7; D unclear. Germline CDR1 MNHNS, CDR2 SASEGT. V was cut by 6 bases and J by 0 bases, with 12 bases left in between. The CDR3 is 14 amino acids. CDR3 DNA sequence: TGTGCCAGCAGAGTTAGACTTGACTCCTACGAGCAGTACTTC. Translating it yields CASRVRLDSYEQYF.

The rearrangement links TRBV27 to TRBJ2-3; TRBD2 might be the D (6 bases). Trimming stripped 2 bases from V and 3 bases from J, with 12 bases between. CDR1 is MNHEY and CDR2 is SMNVEV in the germline V gene (reference sequence). This CDR3 region has 15 residues. The CDR3 DNA sequence: TGTGCCAGCAGTTTAGGGAGGTTGCGGACAGATACGCAGTATTTT. Its translation: CASSLGRLRTDTQYF.

Only a few counts were recorded for this clone. CDR3 in amino acids: CASRLHRQGEEKLFF. The CDR3 DNA reads as TGTGCCAGCAGGTTACACCGACAGGGGGAGGAAAAACTGTTTTTT. The chain combines TRBV7-9 with TRBJ1-4; TRBD1 agrees at 9 bases. Trimming cost V 6 bases and J 8 bases; bases outside gene matches: 10. Germline lookup yields CDR1 SEHNR and CDR2 FQNEAQ (reference sequence). The CDR3 runs 15 residues. The variable domain in full, completed from reference TRBV7-9 and TRBJ1-4, reads DTGVSQNPRHKITKRGQNVTFRCDPISEHNRLYWYRQTLGQGPEFLTYFQNEAQLEKSRLLSDRFSAERPKGSFSTLEIQRTEQGDSAMYLCASRLHRQGEEKLFFGSGTQLSVL.

V is TRBV11-3 and J is TRBJ1-1; no clear D. CDR1 is SGHNT, CDR2 YENEEA, per germline. This CDR3 has 13 residues. The ends were cut back, 5 bases at V and 4 bases at J, with 11 bases in the middle. CDR3 protein: CASSDSVGTEAFF. The CDR3 DNA is TGTGCCAGCAGCGACTCTGTGGGCACTGAAGCTTTCTTT.

This chain uses TRBV19 with TRBJ1-5; D remains unclear. The CDR3 loop spans 14 amino acids. Trimming stripped 7 bases from V and 2 bases from J, with 12 bases between. Looked up from germline, CDR1 is LNHDA and CDR2 is SQIVND (reference sequence). The CDR3 sequence is CASTIFNGNQPQHF. CDR3 sequence (DNA): TGTGCCAGTACTATTTTTAATGGCAATCAGCCCCAGCATTTT.

The chain joins TRBV19 to TRBJ2-1, with 8 bases lining up with TRBD2. This CDR3 contains 14 residues. J lost 10 bases, V lost 7 bases, and 12 bases had no gene match. In germline, CDR1 is LNHDA, CDR2 SQIVND (reference sequence). CDR3 in DNA: TGTGCCAGTACGCAGGTGCCTCCGGGGGGGGAGCAGTTCTTC. Translated: CASTQVPPGGEQFF.

The chain uses TRBV27 and TRBJ2-1, with 10 bases that match TRBD2. In germline, CDR1 is MNHEY, CDR2 SMNVEV (reference sequence). CDR3 length: 14 amino acids. V shed 2 bases and J 10 bases; nucleotides not matched to a gene: 5. The CDR3 DNA is TGTGCCAGCAGTTTACGGCTAGCGGGAGACGAGCAGTTCTTC. Protein sequence: CASSLRLAGDEQFF.

The chain links TRBV28 to TRBJ2-1; 7 positions match TRBD2. V shed 8 bases and J 3 bases; nucleotides not matched to a gene: 1. This CDR3 comprises 12 residues. Germline V gene lookup returns CDR1 MDHEN and CDR2 SYDVKM. CDR3 loop: CASGGDYNEQFF. The CDR3 nucleotides read TGTGCCAGCGGGGGGGACTACAATGAGCAGTTCTTC. Based on the CDR3 plus reference TRBV28 and TRBJ2-1, the full variable domain is DVKVTQSSRYLVKRTGEKVFLECVQDMDHENMFWYRQDPGLGLRLIYFSYDVKMKEKGDIPEGYSVSREKKERFSLILESASTNQTSMYLCASGGDYNEQFFGPGTRLTVL.

This clone was detected a few times. The V call is TRBV15, the J call TRBJ2-1; 11 bases align to TRBD2. The CDR3 is 19 amino acids. The V gene end was trimmed by 0 bases and the J gene end by 0 bases; junction bases not matched to a gene: 7. Germline V lookup: CDR1 LNHNV, CDR2 YYDKDF (reference sequence). The CDR3 DNA reads TGTGCCACCAGCAGAGATCGGCTAGCGGGGGGAAGCTCCTACAATGAGCAGTTCTTC. Its protein is CATSRDRLAGGSSYNEQFF.

In its sample, this clone was seen once. J is TRBJ2-3 and V is TRBV9; D not certain. V gave up 2 bases and J gave up 6 bases, with 7 bases separating them. The CDR3 is 12 amino acids. The germline CDR1 and CDR2 sequences are SGDLS and YYNGEE. CDR3 residues: CASSVDEDTQYF. In DNA, the CDR3 is TGTGCCAGCAGCGTGGATGAGGATACGCAGTATTTT. Full variable domain (missing parts from reference TRBV9 and TRBJ2-3): DSGVTQTPKHLITATGQRVTLRCSPRSGDLSVYWYQQSLDQGLQFLIQYYNGEERAKGNILERFSAQQFPDLHSELNLSSLELGDSALYFCASSVDEDTQYFGPGTRLTVL.

The V call is TRBV5-1, the J call TRBJ1-1, with 9 bases aligning to TRBD1. CDR3 length: 15 residues. Germline V CDR1 and CDR2: SGHRS, YFSETQ. Trimming at V came to 4 bases and at J to 8 bases, leaving 12 bases not matched to a gene. The CDR3 bases are TGCGCCAGCAGCCGGGATGGGACAGGGTTTATCGAAGCTTTCTTT. Its translation: CASSRDGTGFIEAFF.

The J gene is TRBJ2-7, the V gene TRBV4-2; D is ambiguous. V lost 8 bases, J lost 2 bases, and 13 bases lay in between. Germline CDR1 is LGHNA and CDR2 is YNFKEQ. This CDR3 contains 13 residues. CDR3 coding DNA: TGTGCCAGCCCGCAGCAGAGAACCTACGAGCAGTACTTC. Protein product: CASPQQRTYEQYF.

The V call is TRBV6-1, the J call TRBJ2-3, with no clear D. V lost 10 bases and J 1 base, leaving 12 bases between the germline ends. From germline, CDR1 is MNHNS and CDR2 SASEGT. The CDR3 is made up of 13 amino acids. The CDR3 bases are TGTGCCATCAAGAAAGGTGGCACAGATACGCAGTATTTT. This translates into CAIKKGGTDTQYF.

The chain uses TRBV25-1 and TRBJ2-3; no definite D call. Trimming took 10 bases from V and 7 from J, leaving 9 bases between them. CDR3 length equals 10 residues. Germline V gene sequence: CDR1 MGHDK, CDR2 SYGVNS. The CDR3 sequence is CATEFNTQYF. The DNA of the CDR3 is TGTGCCACCGAATTCAATACGCAGTATTTT.

The chain uses TRBV7-9 and TRBJ2-7, with D tentatively TRBD1 (5 bases). Per germline, CDR1 SEHNR and CDR2 FQNEAQ (reference sequence). V lost 1 base to trimming and J lost 4 bases, with 14 bases between them. The CDR3 runs to 15 residues. CDR3 sequence (DNA): TGTGCCAGCAGCTTAGGGCAGGGTATTATGTACGAGCAGTACTTC. Protein product: CASSLGQGIMYEQYF.